What follows is one T cell receptor beta chain and its context. This clonotype came up many times. Its antigen has not been determined. Base qualities are not recorded, but no much larger clone differs from it by a single base. The source of the sample is a study of breast tumors, draining lymph nodes, adjacent tissues (TCRdb year 2016). About the investigation overall: The study compared TCR beta repertoires across tumor, adjacent nontumor tissue and axillary lymph nodes from breast cancer patients. The study aimed to assess the relationships and possible T-cell exchange between tumor, surrounding tissue and draining lymph node repertoires in human breast cancer.

Lymph node samples came from the axillary draining lymph nodes of breast cancer patients. Broad study findings and their caveats: Tumor T-cell repertoires showed less diversity than lymph node repertoires and more diversity than nontumor tissue repertoires, and tumor T-cell repertoires showed preferential V and J gene usage. Tumor and nontumor tissue repertoires were significantly more similar in luminal-like than in basal-like breast cancer. The conclusion that tumor T cells originate in lymph nodes was presented as consistent with a hypothesis rather than as directly demonstrated. A scenario in which most tumor T cells derive from the lymph node and then expand within tumor tissue was judged to be consistent with the data.

Sequencing instrument: Illumina HiSeq 2000. TCR beta chain libraries were generated through multiplex PCR amplification. The amplified TCR beta chain products were analyzed by high-throughput sequencing. The public reads were reprocessed in TCRdb via fastp at Q25 and MiXCR, keeping in-frame beta chains. Merged by CDR3 protein, the rows form single entries marked with the most common genes and DNA. The sample table lists 200,000 to 250,000 distinct CDR3 sequences, less than 40% of them with a count of one. The ten largest clones add up to approximately 3.7% of the sample. The V and J ends are trimmed by 3 bases and 1 base, leaving 14 bases between them. The CDR1 and CDR2 encoded by the germline V gene (reference sequence) are DFQATT and SNEGSKA. Inclusive of the bounding cysteine and phenylalanine, the CDR3 is 15 residues long. Only the CDR3 DNA is retained, 45 bases long and in frame from the first base.

The sample was axillary lymph node tissue. This sequence was found in a female donor with breast cancer. Some clones in this sample may be carry-over from other donors' samples. The receptor chain draws on TRBV20-1 and TRBJ2-3; perhaps TRBD2 is the D gene, with 5 bases matching. The nucleotide sequence reads TGCAGTGCTAGTGACCGGGGTACAGGCACAGATACGCAGTATTTT. Translated, this is CSASDRGTGTDTQYF.